Reported below is one T cell receptor (beta chain). Its antigen is not known. The sample belongs to a study of shared clonotypes between healthy human individuals. At the level of the study: The study used three CD4 naive, three CD4 memory, two CD8 naive and one CD8 memory plate per donor.

Some clones are missing from TCRdb's copy, which holds only in-frame ones; the method was immunoSEQ multiplex PCR. The repertoire holds over 2 million clones, with 90% to 95% as singletons. Regarding the study as a whole: Investigators collected only blood, and repertoires in tissues likely differ. Sequencing depth was predicted to influence how clonotypes are shared among donors. Donor scarcity curtailed the genetic and exposure-history diversity represented herein.

V lost 4 bases to trimming and J lost 1 base, with 7 bases between them. Germline CDR1 reads WNHNN; CDR2 reads SYGVQD (reference sequence). This CDR3 contains 13 residues. The chain couples TRBV10-1 to TRBJ1-1; D is uncertain. The source is a man younger than 35 in good health. Sequencing used naive CD4+ T cells sorted from blood. Noted subset: CD45RA+ positively selected. The CDR3 DNA follows: TGCGCCAGCAGTGGAGACACGAACACTGAAGCTTTCTTT. Translation gives CASSGDTNTEAFF.